This TCR beta chain was recovered during a study of blood T cells in healthy people across ages (dated by TCRdb to between 2015 and 2016). For the study in its entirety: In model experiments, template switching captured about one uniquely barcoded TCR beta cDNA molecule for every two T cells. The study measured age-related changes in TCR beta repertoire diversity using deep sequencing normalized with unique cDNA molecular identifiers. The donors were split into four age groups: young (average about 16 years), middle-aged (roughly 39), aged (62) and long-lived (roughly 80). To avoid experimental bias, donors of different ages were spread randomly across the sequencing lanes. The study analyzed two additional independent replicas of 1 million unique cDNA reads from the same blood draw for two donors, one aged 18 to 30 and one aged 80 or older. Results the study describes overall, beyond this receptor: There was a strong correlation between observed TCR beta diversity and the percentage of naive T cells measured by flow cytometry. Bulk unsorted PBMC profiling prevented conclusive comparison of naive and antigen-experienced compartments. Donor CMV infection status was unknown, potentially confounding age-related changes in expanded clonotypes. The long-lived group showed more naive CD4+ T cells, fewer expanded clones and increased TCR diversity than the aged group, suggesting age selection. As age increased, observed TCR beta diversity per million T cells dropped in a roughly linear way, and a significant reduction was already evident by age around 41. Estimates of total diversity based on one million sequenced T cells were regarded as lower bounds and as underestimates.

The donors were about 40 Caucasian individuals from Russia, aged roughly 6 to 100 years, who were systemically healthy. Each donor gave approximately 10 milliliters of peripheral blood, collected into EDTA-treated Vacutainer tubes. PBMCs were isolated by Ficoll-Paque density-gradient centrifugation, with at least 7 million obtained per sample. Trizol reagent was used to extract total RNA from the PBMCs, yielding at least 5 micrograms per sample. For every donor, an aliquot of PBMCs went through flow cytometry to measure the percentages of naive CD45RAhigh/CD27high T cells. This clonotype was observed a handful of times. No cognate antigen has been identified for it. The junction departs from germline at one end; a sequencing error may be responsible. The library was obtained by 5' RACE. The run used an Illumina HiSeq 2500. A second roughly 7 to 12 cycle PCR used a sample-barcoded 5' primer and a J-beta primer mix. Each TCR beta cDNA molecule received a unique molecular identifier from a template-switch 5' adaptor carrying 12 random nucleotides. Each sample yielded at least 3 million CDR3-containing paired-end reads. First-strand cDNA synthesis was performed from all RNA using the Mint cDNA synthesis kit, with priming by a TRBC-specific oligonucleotide. After uracil-DNA glycosylase treatment, a first 18-cycle PCR used universal primers M1SS and BC2_uni_R on all cDNA. The study's processing was this. For normalization, 1 million high-quality reads, each with a distinct molecular identifier, were randomly selected from each sample. Reads sharing molecular identifiers were discarded rather than binned into consensus sequences. MiTCR, set to a Q25 quality threshold and the strictest error-elimination algorithm, was used for CDR3 identification, clonotype clustering and error correction. A nonparametric unseen species model with Euler transformation was used to estimate lower-bound total TCR beta diversity. In-frame beta chains were kept once TCRdb had trimmed the public reads at Q25 with fastp and called clones with MiXCR. When rows share a CDR3 protein, they turn into one entry using the most common DNA and genes. These V and J calls originate from TCRdb's pipeline instead of the authors' own analysis. This sample is represented by under 2 million distinct CDR3 sequences; almost 35% of them were singletons. Of the sample, around 11% is held by the ten largest clones.

CDR1 and CDR2, looked up from the germline V gene (reference sequence), are SEHNR and FQNEAQ. The CDR3 runs 13 amino acids, cysteine and phenylalanine included. Kept here is only the CDR3 DNA, which spans 39 bases and is read in frame from base 1. The sequenced sample was blood. In this chain, TRBV7-9 is recombined with TRBJ1-6, with the D gene call left open. The source of this sequence is a woman aged 30 to 39 in good health. Here the CDR3 is given as CASRPWGDSPLHF. The bases are TGTGCCAGCAGACCATGGGGTGATTCACCTCTCCACTTT.